The clone carrying this T cell receptor (beta chain) has only a few counts. Its antigen remains unknown. The germline V gene has CDR1 LNHDA and CDR2 SQIVND (reference sequence). This CDR3 region has 12 residues. The V end lost 10 bases, the J end lost 3 bases, and 13 bases lay between the germline ends. The sample comes from a study of early T cells in non-severe SARS-CoV-2 infection. Study in general: Sequencing of bulk RNA from unsorted whole blood was done, without chain pairing.

Attachment of unique molecular identifiers to individual cDNA molecules was performed. MiXCR, run by TCRdb on the 5' RACE reads, gives a single entry per CDR3 protein. The table shows 75,000 or so distinct CDR3 sequences, with roughly 12% occurring only once. Study conclusions and caveats: The matching step, a VDJdb search, favored anti-spike CD8 responses and missed private and CD4 specificities.

This rearrangement joins TRBV19 to TRBJ2-7; either TRBD1 or TRBD2 may supply D (6 bases each). This sequence originates from an adult who was a healthcare worker with PCR-confirmed SARS-CoV-2 infection or an uninfected control (not recorded which). The specimen was whole blood. The CDR3 reads CATLGGNYEQYF. CDR3 DNA sequence: TGTGCCACCCTGGGGGGCAACTACGAGCAGTACTTC.